Shown below are 30 T cell receptor beta chains from a single sample sequenced in a study of cytomegalovirus exposure and HLA in healthy donors. 60 Vbeta and 13 Jbeta primers were used in PCR. Profiling relied on immunoSEQ multiplex PCR, and the TCRdb table lists in-frame clones only, not all of them. The sample lists 95,000 to 100,000 clones, about 75% occurring once. Material: PBMCs. The receptors were sampled from a man aged 35 to 55 in good health and CMV-seropositive.

The chain combines TRBV5-4 with TRBJ1-4; 7 bases map to TRBD1. Germline V lookup: CDR1 SGHNT, CDR2 YYREEE (reference sequence). J lost 6 bases, V lost 0 bases, and 11 bases had no gene match. The CDR3 sequence is 17 residues long. CDR3 coding DNA: TGTGCCAGCAGCTTGGATTGGAGTTCAGGGGGTGATGAAAAACTGTTTTTT. Translated: CASSLDWSSGGDEKLFF.

The chain combines TRBV27 with TRBJ2-1; D is possibly TRBD2 (7 bases). The CDR3 has 16 residues. The germline V gene has CDR1 MNHEY and CDR2 SMNVEV (reference sequence). The V end lost 7 bases, the J end lost 0 bases, and 16 bases lay between the germline ends. The CDR3 protein is CASNRRGPYSYNEQFF. CDR3 bases: TGTGCCAGCAACAGGCGGGGGCCCTACTCCTACAATGAGCAGTTCTTC.

V is TRBV19 and J is TRBJ2-7; TRBD2 might be the D (6 bases). CDR1 is LNHDA, CDR2 SQIVND, per germline (reference sequence). Trimming removed 0 bases at V and 2 bases at J, with 11 bases between. CDR3 length: 15 amino acids. CDR3 DNA sequence: TGTGCCAGTAGTATAGATCTGGGGACTGCCTACGAGCAGTACTTC. This sequence encodes CASSIDLGTAYEQYF.

V is TRBV19 and J is TRBJ2-5; TRBD2 agrees at 16 bases. The CDR3 contains 17 residues. Germline-derived CDR1 and CDR2 are LNHDA and SQIVND (reference sequence). V lost 10 bases and J lost 4; bases outside the gene matches: 12. CDR3 bases: TGTGCCATAGACTCCGGGACTAGCGGGGGGGTGGGAGAGACCCAGTACTTC. As protein: CAIDSGTSGGVGETQYF.

The rearrangement links TRBV10-3 to TRBJ1-5; D gene ambiguous. The CDR3 extends over 15 amino acids. The germline V gene has CDR1 ENHRY and CDR2 SYGVKD. Trimming cost V 3 bases and J 0 bases, with 9 bases left between them. The CDR3 region has the DNA TGTGCCATCAGTGAAGGTCAGGATAGCAATCAGCCCCAGCATTTT. Amino acids: CAISEGQDSNQPQHF.

The chain links TRBV28 to TRBJ1-1; perhaps TRBD1 as D (5 bases). CDR3 length: 13 amino acids. V was pared by 2 bases and J by 4 bases, with 8 bases between. The germline CDR1 and CDR2 sequences are MDHEN and SYDVKM. The CDR3 DNA is TGTGCCAGCAGTTTAAGGGGTGTCACTGAAGCTTTCTTT. It encodes CASSLRGVTEAFF. Drawing the rest from reference TRBV28 and TRBJ1-1, the complete variable domain is DVKVTQSSRYLVKRTGEKVFLECVQDMDHENMFWYRQDPGLGLRLIYFSYDVKMKEKGDIPEGYSVSREKKERFSLILESASTNQTSMYLCASSLRGVTEAFFGQGTRLTVV.

The V gene is TRBV29-1, the J gene TRBJ1-1; 7 bases match TRBD1. The CDR3 spans 12 residues. Trimming cost V 6 bases and J 6 bases; bases outside gene matches: 7. Germline V CDR1 and CDR2: SQVTM, ANQGSEA. CDR3: CSVQGWGAEAFF. Written as DNA, the CDR3 is TGCAGCGTACAGGGGTGGGGAGCTGAAGCTTTCTTT. Full variable domain (rest looked up from reference TRBV29-1 and TRBJ1-1): SAVISQKPSRDICQRGTSLTIQCQVDSQVTMMFWYRQQPGQSLTLIATANQGSEATYESGFVIDKFPISRPNLTFSTLTVSNMSPEDSSIYLCSVQGWGAEAFFGQGTRLTVV.

As concerns this clone: The germline gene is not matched at one end of the junction; a read error may be the cause. This sequence joins TRBV7-7 and TRBJ2-2, with D tentatively TRBD2 (6 bases). The CDR3 loop spans 16 amino acids. Per the germline V gene, CDR1 is SSHAT and CDR2 is FNYEAQ (reference sequence). The CDR3: CASSLNIRGVGGELFF. The CDR3 bases are TGTGCTAGCAGCTTGAATATCCGCGGGGTTGGCGGGGAGCTGTTTTTT.

Here the CDR3 reads CASSQGQGSYEQYF. The CDR3 DNA follows: TGCGCCAGCAGCCAAGGACAGGGCTCCTACGAGCAGTACTTC. The V gene is TRBV4-1, the J gene TRBJ2-7; 7 nucleotides agree with TRBD1. This CDR3 contains 14 residues. Losses at the gene ends were 1 base for V and 0 bases for J; bases not matched to a gene: 0. The germline CDR1 and CDR2 sequences are MGHRA and YSYEKL.

This clone was detected once. This chain connects TRBV9 to TRBJ2-7, with D maybe TRBD1 (6 bases). Per germline, CDR1 SGDLS and CDR2 YYNGEE. The CDR3 has 14 amino acids. V dropped 3 bases and J dropped 2 bases, with 12 bases sitting between them. The chain's CDR3 is CASSDRDTAYEQYF. CDR3 nucleotides: TGTGCCAGCAGCGACCGGGACACGGCCTACGAGCAGTACTTC.

The chain has TRBV9 and TRBJ1-1; 9 bases map to TRBD1. V was clipped by 3 bases and J by 3 bases; unmatched bases: 6. CDR3 size: 15 residues. From germline, CDR1 is SGDLS and CDR2 YYNGEE. CDR3 sequence (DNA): TGTGCCAGCAGCGGACAACAGGGGGCGGACACTGAAGCTTTCTTT. Translated, it gives CASSGQQGADTEAFF.

The rearrangement links TRBV5-8 to TRBJ1-2, with 9 bases aligning to TRBD1. The J segment lost 5 bases and the V segment lost 3 bases, leaving 5 bases of the junction unmatched. The germline V gene encodes CDR1 SGHTS and CDR2 YDEGEE. CDR3 length: 14 residues. The CDR3 nucleotides read TGTGCCAGCAGCTGGGGGGACAGGGAGTATGGCTACACCTTC. It translates to CASSWGDREYGYTF.

The chain uses TRBV19 and TRBJ2-3, with D hard to call. Looked up from germline, CDR1 is LNHDA and CDR2 is SQIVND (reference sequence). The V and J ends lost 3 bases and 5 bases respectively, with 3 bases between them. This CDR3 is built from 11 residues. The CDR3 loop is CASSIRDTQYF. CDR3 DNA sequence: TGTGCCAGTAGTATTCGAGATACGCAGTATTTT. Full variable domain (missing parts from reference TRBV19 and TRBJ2-3): DGGITQSPKYLFRKEGQNVTLSCEQNLNHDAMYWYRQDPGQGLRLIYYSQIVNDFQKGDIAEGYSVSREKKESFPLTVTSAQKNPTAFYLCASSIRDTQYFGPGTRLTVL.

The CDR3 DNA follows: TGTGCCAGCAGCTTAGCGGGCTCGGCCTTCAATGAGCAGTTCTTC. Translation: CASSLAGSAFNEQFF. This sequence joins TRBV7-2 and TRBJ2-1; no definite D call. CDR3 size: 15 residues. V was clipped by 0 bases and J by 6 bases, with 12 bases between them. The germline CDR1 and CDR2 sequences are SGHTA and FQGNSA.

V usage is TRBV18 and J usage is TRBJ2-1, with TRBD1 matching 10 bases. The CDR3 contains 14 residues. Germline assignment: CDR1 KGHSH and CDR2 LQKENI. Trimming removed 3 bases from V and 9 bases from J; junction bases left unmatched: 5. The CDR3 nucleotides read TGTGCCAGCTCACCCGGGACAGGGGAAGCTGAGCAGTTCTTC. Encoded protein: CASSPGTGEAEQFF.

The V gene is TRBV2, the J gene TRBJ2-5; D remains ambiguous. The germline CDR1 and CDR2 sequences are SNHLY and FYNNEI. This CDR3 comprises 11 residues. Between the trimmed V and J ends, which lost 6 bases and 4 bases, there was a span of 6 bases. The CDR3 reads CASSVRETQYF. The CDR3 nucleotides are TGTGCCAGCAGCGTCAGAGAGACCCAGTACTTC.

V and J are TRBV5-6 and TRBJ2-3; D gene ambiguous. This CDR3 is built from 14 residues. V was trimmed by 1 base and J by 0 bases, leaving 6 bases between them. Germline CDR1 and CDR2: SGHDT and YYEEEE. The DNA of the CDR3 is TGTGCCAGCAGCTTGCCGGTTAGCACAGATACGCAGTATTTT. Its protein is CASSLPVSTDTQYF.

V is TRBV19 and J is TRBJ1-5; 9 bases align to TRBD1. The CDR3 sequence is 15 residues long. V was pared by 5 bases and J by 5 bases, with 7 bases of the junction left unmatched. CDR1 and CDR2 (germline): LNHDA, SQIVND (reference sequence). CDR3 in DNA: TGTGCCAGTAGTTTCTCCGGGACAGGGCATCAGCCCCAGCATTTT. This sequence encodes CASSFSGTGHQPQHF.

This rearrangement joins TRBV19 to TRBJ1-6; the match to TRBD1 covers 7 bases. The CDR3 loop spans 15 amino acids. CDR1 is LNHDA and CDR2 is SQIVND in the germline V gene (reference sequence). V lost 7 bases to trimming and J lost 4 bases; unmatched junction nucleotides: 7. The CDR3 DNA sequence: TGTGCCAGTACGGAAGGGGGCGGTTATAATTCACCCCTCCACTTT. Protein: CASTEGGGYNSPLHF.

The CDR3 spells CSVAAGLAAETQYF. DNA for the CDR3: TGCAGCGTTGCCGCGGGACTCGCGGCTGAGACCCAGTACTTC. The chain is built from TRBV29-1 and TRBJ2-5; D might be TRBD2 (6 bases). The V and J ends lost 4 bases and 5 bases respectively, with 17 bases between them. Germline V gene lookup returns CDR1 SQVTM and CDR2 ANQGSEA. The CDR3 length is 14 residues.

The V and J genes are TRBV7-2 and TRBJ2-7, with TRBD1 matching 8 bases. The CDR3 runs to 15 residues. Germline CDR1 reads SGHTA; CDR2 reads FQGNSA. Unmatched junction bases numbered 5, after V lost 2 bases and J lost 2 bases. The CDR3 nucleotides read TGTGCCAGCAGCTTAACCGACAGGGGTCCCTACGAGCAGTACTTC. As protein: CASSLTDRGPYEQYF.

This clone showed up just a few times. The V and J genes are TRBV28 and TRBJ2-5; 7 bases map to TRBD1. Germline V lookup: CDR1 MDHEN, CDR2 SYDVKM. V dropped 2 bases and J dropped 1; count of bases not matched to a gene: 7. The CDR3 covers 16 residues. The DNA of the CDR3 is TGTGCCAGCAGTTTAGGGACAGAGGGGTTCCAAGAGACCCAGTACTTC. Its protein is CASSLGTEGFQETQYF. Together with reference TRBV28 and TRBJ2-5, the CDR3 gives the full variable domain: DVKVTQSSRYLVKRTGEKVFLECVQDMDHENMFWYRQDPGLGLRLIYFSYDVKMKEKGDIPEGYSVSREKKERFSLILESASTNQTSMYLCASSLGTEGFQETQYFGPGTRLLVL.

The V call is TRBV18, the J call TRBJ2-7; D gene unclear. The CDR3 contains 14 residues. Germline V gives CDR1 KGHSH, CDR2 LQKENI. Trimming shortened V by 0 bases and J by 3 bases, and 9 bases separated the two germline ends. The CDR3 region is CASSPPSSYYEQYF. For the CDR3, the DNA is TGTGCCAGCTCACCACCCTCCAGTTACTACGAGCAGTACTTC.

This chain uses TRBV19 with TRBJ2-3; TRBD2 aligns across 10 bases. The CDR3 consists of 16 residues. The V and J ends lost 5 bases and 0 bases, in that order; junction bases with no gene match: 5. The germline V gene has CDR1 LNHDA and CDR2 SQIVND (reference sequence). The chain's CDR3 is CASSVAGGYSTDTQYF. The CDR3 DNA is TGTGCCAGTAGTGTAGCGGGGGGATATAGCACAGATACGCAGTATTTT.

This chain joins TRBV6-5 and TRBJ1-1, with 12 bases lining up with TRBD1. Germline trimming cut 2 bases from V and 10 bases from J; bases unmatched to any gene: 8. The CDR3 sequence is 15 residues long. In germline, CDR1 is MNHEY, CDR2 SVGAGI. The CDR3 bases are TGTGCCAGCAGTTACCAACCCGGGACAGGGGGCAGAGCTTTCTTT. Its translation: CASSYQPGTGGRAFF.

The chain employs TRBV2 and TRBJ2-7; TRBD1 is a possible D gene (7 bases). V was pared by 7 bases and J by 3 bases, with 13 bases between. This CDR3 spans 13 amino acids. In germline, CDR1 is SNHLY, CDR2 FYNNEI. As DNA, the CDR3 is TGTGCCAGCATAGGAGGGACAGTCTACGAGCAGTACTTC. This codes for CASIGGTVYEQYF.

This clone has just one count. V and J are TRBV29-1 and TRBJ2-1, with 7 bases identical to TRBD2. CDR3 length: 13 residues. Germline trimming cut 4 bases from V and 7 bases from J; bases unmatched to any gene: 7. Germline V gives CDR1 SQVTM, CDR2 ANQGSEA. In DNA form, the CDR3 reads TGCAGCGTTGGGGCCTTGGGGGGGAATGAGCAGTTCTTC. Translation gives CSVGALGGNEQFF.

V and J are TRBV19 and TRBJ1-1; no reliable D call. CDR3 length: 13 residues. V was cut by 1 base and J by 6 bases, with 9 bases left in between. CDR1 and CDR2 (germline): LNHDA, SQIVND (reference sequence). The CDR3 spells CASSIVPGSEAFF. The CDR3 DNA sequence: TGTGCCAGTAGTATAGTCCCGGGTTCTGAAGCTTTCTTT.

This sequence joins TRBV2 and TRBJ2-2; tentative D call: TRBD2 (6 bases). This CDR3 has 16 amino acids. Per the germline V gene, CDR1 is SNHLY and CDR2 is FYNNEI. Trimming removed 6 bases from V and 0 bases from J, with 14 bases in between. The CDR3 is CASRSLATSNTGELFF. The DNA of the CDR3 is TGTGCCAGCAGGAGCCTAGCGACCTCGAACACCGGGGAGCTGTTTTTT.

J is TRBJ1-1 and V is TRBV27; D is unresolved. Per germline, CDR1 MNHEY and CDR2 SMNVEV (reference sequence). The CDR3 spans 14 residues. The V and J ends lost 0 bases and 1 base respectively, with 6 bases between them. The CDR3 nucleotides read TGTGCCAGCAGTTTATCTCCGTGGAACACTGAAGCTTTCTTT. This encodes CASSLSPWNTEAFF.